The 20 T cell receptor beta chains reported below all come from one sample, sequenced in a study of shared clonotypes between healthy human individuals. The method was immunoSEQ multiplex PCR; TCRdb's version includes in-frame clones alone and lacks a portion of them. The data hold approximately 110,000 clones, with just over 65% observed a single time. The sequenced material came from memory CD8+ T cells sorted from blood. This sample's subset: CD45RO+ cells pooled with CCR7-negative TemRA cells. Source of these receptors: a woman aged 25-40 years in good health.

This chain joins TRBV28 and TRBJ1-2; D not certain. This CDR3 region has 16 residues. Deletions cut 4 bases from V and 6 bases from J, with 21 bases between. Germline V gives CDR1 MDHEN, CDR2 SYDVKM. The CDR3 reads CASSSYMAPEDNGYTF. CDR3 nucleotides: TGTGCCAGCAGTTCCTACATGGCCCCCGAAGATAATGGCTACACCTTC.

The CDR3 nucleotides are TGTGCCAGTAGTCTCAGGGGGCAGTTTCAGCCCCAGCATTTT. Protein sequence: CASSLRGQFQPQHF. This chain joins TRBV19 and TRBJ1-5; 8 nucleotides match TRBD1. This CDR3 comprises 14 residues. Trimming cost V 5 bases and J 6 bases; bases outside gene matches: 6. CDR1 and CDR2 (germline): LNHDA, SQIVND (reference sequence).

This chain uses TRBV11-2 with TRBJ2-5; D perhaps matches TRBD1 (6 bases). Germline V lookup: CDR1 SGHAT, CDR2 FQNNGV. V was shortened by 2 bases and J by 6 bases, with 19 bases between the two germline ends. This CDR3 comprises 16 residues. Here the CDR3 reads CASSLSGGRGEKTQYF. The CDR3 coding sequence is TGTGCCAGCAGCTTAAGTGGTGGCAGGGGCGAGAAGACCCAGTACTTC.

Regarding this clone: The junction does not match germline at one end; this may be a read error. The genes are TRBV14 and TRBJ2-7, with 7 positions matching TRBD2. CDR1 is SGHDN and CDR2 is FVKESK in the germline V gene. CDR3 length: 13 amino acids. In DNA, the CDR3 is TGTGCCAGCAGCCAGACTAGCTCCCACGAGCAGTACTTC. Amino acid sequence: CASSQTSSHEQYF.

This clone occurred a few times. V and J are TRBV7-6 and TRBJ1-5; D is undetermined. The CDR3 extends over 13 amino acids. Trimming removed 1 base at V and 4 bases at J, with 5 bases between. The V gene's germline CDR1 is SGHVS and CDR2 FNYEAQ. The CDR3 sequence is CASSLDSNQPQHF. The CDR3 DNA is TGTGCCAGCAGCTTAGACAGTAATCAGCCCCAGCATTTT.

J is TRBJ1-1 and V is TRBV7-9; no clear D. V lost 2 bases and J 3 bases, leaving 1 base between the germline ends. Per germline, CDR1 SEHNR and CDR2 FQNEAQ (reference sequence). CDR3 length: 11 residues. The CDR3 DNA follows: TGTGCCAGCAGCTTATACACTGAAGCTTTCTTT. It is translated as CASSLYTEAFF.

The V gene is TRBV6-6, the J gene TRBJ2-3, with TRBD2 identical over 8 bases. The CDR3 is made up of 15 amino acids. Germline trimming cut 4 bases from V and 1 base from J; bases unmatched to any gene: 4. Germline V lookup: CDR1 MNHNY, CDR2 SVGAGI (reference sequence). The DNA for the CDR3 is TGTGCCAGCAGTTCGCGGGGGGAAGGCACAGATACGCAGTATTTT. Its protein is CASSSRGEGTDTQYF.

In DNA form, the CDR3 reads TGTGCCAGCACGCCGCAGGGAGCTGGAAACACCATATATTTT. Translating it yields CASTPQGAGNTIYF. This rearrangement joins TRBV2 to TRBJ1-3; D possibly corresponds to TRBD1 (5 bases). CDR3 length: 14 residues. Germline values: CDR1 SNHLY, CDR2 FYNNEI. Trimming left V 7 bases short and J 2 bases short, with 12 bases between. The complete variable domain, with remaining parts taken from reference TRBV2 and TRBJ1-3, reads EPEVTQTPSHQVTQMGQEVILRCVPISNHLYFYWYRQILGQKVEFLVSFYNNEISEKSEIFDDQFSVERPDGSNFTLKIRSTKLEDSAMYFCASTPQGAGNTIYFGEGSWLTVV.

Notes on this clone: The sample carries other DNA sequences with the same CDR3. This chain joins TRBV7-8 and TRBJ2-7; D may be TRBD2 (6 bases). V gave up 4 bases and J gave up 4 bases, with 11 bases separating them. Germline V CDR1 and CDR2: SGHVS, FQNEAQ. The CDR3 totals 13 residues. CDR3 sequence reads: CASSSDRGYEQYF. The CDR3, as DNA: TGTGCCAGCAGCTCCGACCGGGGGTACGAGCAGTACTTC. Full variable domain (outside the CDR3, taken from reference TRBV7-8 and TRBJ2-7): GAGVSQSPRYKVAKRGQDVALRCDPISGHVSLFWYQQALGQGPEFLTYFQNEAQLDKSGLPSDRFFAERPEGSVSTLKIQRTQQEDSAVYLCASSSDRGYEQYFGPGTRLTVT.

This chain links TRBV27 with TRBJ2-7; 7 bases fit TRBD1. J gave up 3 bases and V 9 bases, and 17 bases lay outside the gene matches. Germline V CDR1 and CDR2: MNHEY, SMNVEV (reference sequence). The CDR3 sequence is 16 residues long. In DNA, the CDR3 is TGTGCCAGTTCACCGAGAGGGGGCCCCGACCTCTACGAGCAGTACTTC. This translates into CASSPRGGPDLYEQYF.

About this clone itself: Germline is not matched at one junction end, which may reflect a read error. V is TRBV7-9 and J is TRBJ1-1, with a weak D call TRBD1 (5 bases). CDR1 and CDR2 (germline): SEHNR, FQNEAQ (reference sequence). CDR3 size: 13 residues. The CDR3 region is CASRSGGNAEAFF. The DNA of the CDR3 is TGTGCCAGCAGAAGCGGGGGGAACGCTGAAGCTTTCTTT.

The V gene is TRBV4-2, the J gene TRBJ1-2; D gene ambiguous. The length of the CDR3 is 16 residues. The ends were cut back, 0 bases at V and 4 bases at J, with 15 bases in the middle. From germline, CDR1 is LGHNA and CDR2 YNFKEQ. DNA for the CDR3: TGTGCCAGCAGCCAAGATCCCACCGGGGAACTCTATGGCTACACCTTC. Translated, it gives CASSQDPTGELYGYTF.

This rearrangement joins TRBV11-3 to TRBJ2-5; D ambiguous. CDR1 SGHNT and CDR2 YENEEA come from the germline V gene. The germline V and J ends were trimmed by 8 bases and 5 bases, with 12 bases remaining between them. The CDR3 totals 12 residues. CDR3 nucleotides: TGTGCCAGCTTAAGGATCGCCGAGACCCAGTACTTC. Protein sequence: CASLRIAETQYF.

This rearrangement joins TRBV28 to TRBJ1-5; perhaps TRBD1 as D (5 bases). Germline V lookup: CDR1 MDHEN, CDR2 SYDVKM. Trimming shortened V by 5 bases and J by 3 bases, and 11 bases separated the two germline ends. The CDR3 runs to 14 residues. CDR3 nucleotides: TGTGCCAGCAGTAACGGGACCGTCAATCAGCCCCAGCATTTT. This sequence encodes CASSNGTVNQPQHF.

This sequence joins TRBV5-1 and TRBJ2-1, with TRBD1 identical over 9 bases. CDR3 size: 14 residues. V trimming: 2 bases; J trimming: 5 bases; junction bases outside the gene matches: 2. The germline CDR1 and CDR2 sequences are SGHRS and YFSETQ. Here the CDR3 reads CASSFRTGDNEQFF. In DNA, the CDR3 is TGCGCCAGCAGCTTTAGGACAGGGGACAATGAGCAGTTCTTC.

V gene TRBV10-2 combines with J gene TRBJ2-7; 7 positions match TRBD2. Germline V lookup: CDR1 WSHSY, CDR2 SAAADI. The CDR3 extends over 13 amino acids. Unmatched junction bases numbered 8, after V lost 7 bases and J lost 5 bases. The CDR3, as DNA: TGCGCCAGCATTGGACTAGAGACCCACGAGCAGTACTTC. Residues: CASIGLETHEQYF.

V gene TRBV6-5 combines with J gene TRBJ2-7, with 7 bases aligning to TRBD1. The germline V gene has CDR1 MNHEY and CDR2 SVGAGI. The CDR3 length is 16 residues. Germline trimming cut 2 bases from V and 3 bases from J; bases unmatched to any gene: 10. CDR3 residues: CASSYKSRGQDYEQYF. The CDR3 DNA reads TGTGCCAGCAGTTACAAATCTAGAGGACAGGACTACGAGCAGTACTTC.

This CDR3 is CASSYRTSGSYEQYF. For the CDR3, the DNA is TGTGCCAGCAGTTACCGGACTAGCGGGAGTTACGAGCAGTACTTC. This chain links TRBV27 with TRBJ2-7, with 13 positions matching TRBD2. Germline CDR1 reads MNHEY; CDR2 reads SMNVEV (reference sequence). The CDR3 consists of 15 residues. V lost 4 bases, J lost 4 bases, and 4 bases stayed unmatched.

This clone was found once. The chain carries TRBV4-1 and TRBJ2-2, with a tentative D call TRBD2 (5 bases). This CDR3 is built from 14 residues. The germline gives CDR1 MGHRA, CDR2 YSYEKL. Trimming left V 4 bases short and J 6 bases short, with 12 bases between. CDR3 coding DNA: TGCGCCAGCAGCCCAAGGACTGACCCCGGGGAGCTGTTTTTT. Protein product: CASSPRTDPGELFF.

This clone was picked up one time. V gene TRBV9 combines with J gene TRBJ2-3; maybe TRBD2 (5 bases). The CDR3 covers 13 residues. Trimming removed 0 bases at V and 5 bases at J, with 7 bases between. Germline lookup yields CDR1 SGDLS and CDR2 YYNGEE. CDR3 sequence (DNA): TGTGCCAGCAGCGTAGGCGGAGGAGATACGCAGTATTTT. It translates to CASSVGGGDTQYF.